This paragraph covers one TCR beta chain sequence. J gave up 4 bases and V 6 bases, and 3 bases lay outside the gene matches. The CDR3 runs to 13 residues. Per germline, CDR1 ENHRY and CDR2 SYGVKD. This specimen belongs to a study of blood T cell repertoires in COVID-19. The data were produced by immunoSEQ multiplex PCR, yet TCRdb's version contains in-frame clones alone and is incomplete. The sample yields approximately 220,000 clones, 83% seen once. In assigning cohorts, the study relied on participant-reported clinical history. This TCR was sampled from a woman aged 45-60 years who had been exposed to COVID-19. Sequencing was done on a sample of PBMCs or T cells enriched from blood (not recorded which). V usage is TRBV10-3 and J usage is TRBJ1-1, with 9 bases matching TRBD1. This CDR3 reads CAISGQGSTEAFF. Written as DNA, the CDR3 is TGTGCCATCAGCGGACAGGGGTCCACTGAAGCTTTCTTT.